This TCR beta chain was identified in a study of chemoradiotherapy in HPV16-positive cancers. Study findings and constraints: Candidate HPV-specific clones and E7-related TCR motifs grew in tumor during treatment. The functional HPV-specific definition rests on just a couple of HPV16-positive patients.

Here immunoSEQ multiplex PCR was the method, and the copy in TCRdb shows in-frame clones only, minus some. The sample holds some 19,000 clones, about 89% seen once. Concerning this clone: Its antigen is currently unknown.

Specimen: blood, collected from a patient who underwent chemoradiotherapy. This TCR derives from a human donor with HPV-associated anogenital cancer.

In DNA form, the CDR3 reads TGTGCCAGCAGCAAGACTAGCGGGATACATGCAGGGACCCAGTACTTC. The encoded protein is CASSKTSGIHAGTQYF. This chain uses TRBV11-3 with TRBJ2-5, with 11 positions matching TRBD2. With V trimmed by 5 bases and J by 7 bases, 12 bases remained unmatched. The germline CDR1 and CDR2 sequences are SGHNT and YENEEA. This CDR3 spans 16 amino acids.